This T cell receptor beta chain emerged from a study of T cell responses to AZD1222 COVID-19 vaccine (dated by TCRdb to 2020 to 2022). With respect to the entire study: Because spike-specific TCR depth and breadth did not differ between the two schedules, AZD1222 recipients who got a second dose at roughly 4 weeks were pooled with those who got a second dose at roughly 12 weeks. Trial participants were enrolled into age subgroups of 18-55, 56-69 and 70-plus years, which contained roughly 140, 27 and 60 TCR-sequenced participants, respectively. A total of just over 230 trial participants underwent TCR sequencing, of whom roughly 210 had received two doses of AZD1222 and 26 had received two doses of the MenACWY control vaccine.

Study-wide findings and limitations: The vaccine-associated CD4 TCRs covered the entire spike protein, and the dominant responses fell in regions 160-218 and 743-854. The 56-69-year group was small, and its depth increase did not reach significance, likely because of low power. Conclusions about previously exposed vaccinees are limited because only a handful of AZD1222 recipients were SARS-CoV-2 seropositive at baseline. Because no day 14 peak-response samples were available, the repertoires could be characterized only after the peak T cell response. Reportedly, almost half of the unique spike-specific TCRs recognized epitopes lying outside the regions that are mutated in the B.1.351 and B.1.1.7 variants. Most participants were white British and females outnumbered males, and the authors suggested that clonal diversity may have been underestimated. A significant rise in spike-specific TCR breadth and depth was observed after two AZD1222 doses relative to day 0 and relative to MenACWY recipients.

The CDR3 regions of human TCRbeta chains were analyzed by immunosequencing. The paper's data handling went like this. Repertoire TCRs were checked for matches against a reference library of SARS-CoV-2-specific TCRs that had been generated using the MIRA antigen-specificity platform. Breadth was defined as the fraction of unique TCRs that were SARS-CoV-2-associated, and depth was defined as the fraction of total T cells that were SARS-CoV-2-associated. Using the MIRA data, each spike-specific TCR was assigned both to the spike region to which the TCR was reactive and to a CD4 or CD8 class. Log10-transformed breadth and depth values were compared by one-way ANOVA with Sidak's multiple comparisons tests. Sourced from immuneACCESS, this table was stored by TCRdb with only in-frame sequences that have V and J called. A share of the clones is absent; for the studies checked, an unresolved V gene accounts for under half, and the remainder has no known explanation. V and J calls and clone size are copied from that table; D and trimming were computed from the DNA. The sample contains under 200,000 clones, 94% of them found a single time. The ten largest make up over 7.5% of the sample.

The CDR3 has 16 amino acids, counting the end cysteine and phenylalanine. CDR3 DNA only is kept here, 48 bases in frame from base 1. V loses 1 base of germline sequence and J loses 8 bases, and the interval between the two ends is 21 bases. For CDR1 and CDR2, the germline V gene lists SGDLS and YYNGEE. The meaning of the sample's time point label: baseline before first vaccination. The vaccinee samples were drawn from two UK trials, COV001 and COV002, one of which was a single-blind randomized controlled phase 2/3 trial testing AZD1222 (ChAdOx1 nCoV-19) in healthy adults. For TCRbeta chain sequencing, PBMC samples were collected from trial participants at day 0 and at day 28 after the second dose. As to this clone: The antigen it binds to is not known. No base quality values were provided; no much bigger clone lies one nucleotide off.

The source was peripheral blood, collected on day 0 of AZD1222 vaccination. The V and J segments used are TRBV9 and TRBJ1-2; the D gene cannot be resolved reliably. This clonotype was obtained from an adult in good health. In nucleotide form, the sequence is TGTGCCAGCAGCGTATTTTCGTCCTCAATCTCCCCCGGCTACACCTTC. Its translation is CASSVFSSSISPGYTF.